This T cell receptor beta chain was obtained from a study of CD8 T cells in Susac syndrome. Germline V CDR1 and CDR2: MNHEY, SVGAGI. CDR3 length: 16 amino acids. The junction had 5 bases not matched to a gene; V was cut back by 2 bases and J by 3 bases. TCR beta was sequenced from blood CD8+ and CD4+ T cells. The multiple sclerosis controls were treatment-naive patients with relapsing-remitting disease that was stable or active. TEMRA cells were enriched by FACS, while CD8+ and CD4+ T cells were obtained through a negative isolation that was performed magnetically. Reverse transcription used about 0.45 to 1 ug RNA and random hexamers. A multiplex approach, immunoSEQ multiplex PCR, amplified TCR beta CDR3 across 54 Vbeta and 13 Jbeta. TCRdb ran MiXCR on the immunoSEQ multiplex PCR reads and lists one entry per CDR3 protein. The sample includes 400,000 to 550,000 distinct CDR3 sequences, more than 80% of them seen just once.

The gene calls are TRBV6-5 and TRBJ1-1; 11 nucleotides agree with TRBD1. This TCR came from a human donor with multiple sclerosis. The specimen sequenced was CD8+ T cells from PBMCs. The CDR3 DNA follows: TGTGCCAGCAGTTACGGACAGGGGGCGCGAGACACTGAAGCTTTCTTT. Encoded protein: CASSYGQGARDTEAFF.